This T cell receptor (beta chain) emerged from a study of blood T cell repertoires in COVID-19. Generated by immunoSEQ multiplex PCR, the TCRdb table keeps only in-frame clones and is missing some. The sample holds roughly 43,000 clones; about 88% are singletons and the top ten take approximately 3.1%. Sequences were obtained from PBMCs or T cells enriched from blood (not recorded which). The source of this sequence is a woman aged 45-65 years who had recovered from COVID-19.

CDR3 region: CAIGLAGDLYNEQFF. The CDR3 DNA sequence: TGTGCCATAGGACTAGCGGGGGACCTCTACAATGAGCAGTTCTTC. V gene TRBV10-3 combines with J gene TRBJ2-1, with 13 bases aligning to TRBD2. The junction had 5 bases not matched to a gene; V was cut back by 9 bases and J by 3 bases. Germline V gives CDR1 ENHRY, CDR2 SYGVKD. The length of the CDR3 is 15 residues.